This TCR beta chain was recorded in a study of cytotoxic CD8 clonotypes in ibrutinib-treated CLL. Study in general: The average sample held roughly 250,000 productive templates and 91,000 or so productive rearrangements. The study, taken as a whole, reports: Rare overall, public clonotypes shrank or held steady under therapy.

The junction had 6 bases not matched to a gene; V was cut back by 2 bases and J by 9 bases. CDR1 and CDR2 from the germline V gene are SEHNR and FQNEAQ (reference sequence). The CDR3 is made up of 13 amino acids. In regard to this clone: Its antigen is currently unknown.

Profiled with immunoSEQ multiplex PCR; TCRdb holds only in-frame clones, not every one. The table lists 150,000 to 200,000 clones, roughly 77% of them singletons, with approximately 2% in the top ten. Sequencing used PBMCs, obtained after 12 months of ibrutinib treatment. This clonotype originated in a human donor with chronic lymphocytic leukemia. This sequence joins TRBV7-9 and TRBJ1-1, with 7 bases that match TRBD1. CDR3 protein: CASSLTTGWKAFF. The CDR3 DNA is TGTGCCAGCAGCTTAACGACAGGGTGGAAAGCTTTCTTT.